The rows below give T cell receptor beta chains drawn from one sample of a study of T cell changes during pregnancy in multiple sclerosis. The assay was immunoSEQ multiplex PCR, and TCRdb's table has in-frame clones only and misses some. Of tens of thousands of clones in the sample, roughly 87% were seen once. Material: CD8+ T cells from peripheral blood mononuclear cells, obtained in the second trimester of pregnancy. The receptors stem from a female donor with multiple sclerosis, enrolled in a pregnancy study. Both conserved end residues are part of each CDR3. A D gene is named only where the DNA matches it firmly. Expanded clones are given a class, and other clones once, few, many or no size at all.

NA | TRBD2 | TRBJ2-1 | TRBV27 | CASSYSGYNEQFF | TGTGCCAGCAGTTATAGCGGGTACAATGAGCAGTTCTTC
NA | TRBD2 | TRBJ2-1 | TRBV27 | CASSLLLAGGGDEQFF | TGTGCCAGCAGTTTATTGCTAGCGGGGGGCGGGGATGAGCAGTTCTTC
few | TRBD1 | TRBJ1-1 | TRBV9 | CASTGTGGLNTEAFF | TGTGCCAGCACCGGGACAGGGGGCCTGAACACTGAAGCTTTCTTT
NA | NA | TRBJ1-3 | TRBV7-9 | CASSLIMGNTIYF | TGTGCCAGCAGCTTAATCATGGGAAACACCATATATTTT
NA | NA | TRBJ1-1 | TRBV6-5 | CASSDRLEAFF | TGTGCCAGCAGTGACAGACTTGAAGCTTTCTTT
NA | NA | TRBJ2-7 | TRBV6-1 | CASSEVGDNTYEQYF | TGTGCCAGCAGTGAAGTGGGGGACAACACCTACGAGCAGTACTTC
NA | NA | TRBJ1-2 | TRBV5-6 | CASSLSRGEDTF | TGTGCCAGCAGCTTGAGTCGGGGTGAGGACACCTTC
NA | TRBD2 | TRBJ2-1 | TRBV6-4 | CASSDGGTSGVNEQFF | TGTGCCAGCAGTGACGGCGGGACTAGCGGAGTTAATGAGCAGTTCTTC
NA | NA | TRBJ2-2 | TRBV4-3 | CASRPDREGTGELFF | TGCGCCAGCAGACCGGACAGGGAGGGCACCGGGGAGCTGTTTTTT
NA | TRBD2 | TRBJ2-7 | TRBV6-5 | CASRSSGSSYEQYF | TGTGCCAGCCGGAGTAGCGGGAGCTCCTACGAGCAGTACTTC
once | TRBD2 | TRBJ2-1 | TRBV30 | CAWRGLAASYNEQFF | TGTGCCTGGAGGGGACTAGCGGCCTCCTACAATGAGCAGTTCTTC
NA | TRBD1 | TRBJ1-2 | TRBV19 | CASGQGAWYGYTF | TGTGCCAGTGGACAGGGGGCTTGGTATGGCTACACCTTC
NA | NA | TRBJ1-5 | TRBV19 | CASSIEGEGNQPQHF | TGTGCCAGTAGTATTGAGGGTGAGGGCAATCAGCCCCAGCATTTT
NA | TRBD2 | TRBJ2-7 | TRBV5-1 | CASSLAGRYEQYF | TGCGCCAGCAGCTTGGCCGGGAGGTACGAGCAGTACTTC
NA | NA | TRBJ2-1 | TRBV4-3 | CASSQDVGASYNEQFF | TGCGCCAGCAGCCAAGACGTGGGCGCCTCCTACAATGAGCAGTTCTTC
NA | NA | TRBJ2-5 | TRBV30 | CAWRPTPGRETQYF | TGTGCCTGGAGACCGACCCCAGGGCGGGAGACCCAGTACTTC
NA | TRBD1 | TRBJ2-7 | TRBV9 | CASSGGQVSYEQYF | TGTGCCAGCAGCGGCGGACAGGTCTCCTACGAGCAGTACTTC
NA | TRBD1 | TRBJ2-3 | TRBV7-2 | CASSPGQGADTQYF | TGTGCCAGCAGCCCGGGACAGGGGGCAGATACGCAGTATTTT
once | NA | TRBJ2-3 | TRBV2 | CASSEGEAFLYF | TGTGCCAGCAGTGAAGGGGAGGCATTCCTGTATTTT
few | NA | TRBJ1-2 | TRBV27 | CASSGGYGYTF | TGTGCCAGCAGTGGAGGGTATGGCTACACCTTC
NA | NA | TRBJ2-7 | TRBV5-1 | CASALETQLYEQYF | TGCGCCAGCGCCCTCGAGACACAACTCTACGAGCAGTACTTC
NA | NA | TRBJ1-1 | TRBV4-1 | CASSQDSRGTEAFF | TGCGCCAGCAGCCAAGATTCTAGGGGTACTGAAGCTTTCTTT
NA | TRBD1 | TRBJ1-2 | TRBV30 | CAWSVTDPGQVSF | TGTGCCTGGAGTGTTACCGACCCGGGACAGGTATCCTTC
NA | TRBD1 | TRBJ1-1 | TRBV28 | CASSLWTGAGTEAFF | TGTGCCAGCAGTTTATGGACAGGGGCGGGGACTGAAGCTTTCTTT
NA | TRBD1 | TRBJ2-7 | TRBV5-6 | CASSLGDSPYEQYF | TGTGCCAGCAGCTTGGGGGACAGCCCCTACGAGCAGTACTTC
once | TRBD2 | TRBJ2-7 | TRBV29-1 | CSVSSSGLYEQYF | TGCAGCGTTTCAAGTAGCGGGTTGTACGAGCAGTACTTC
NA | NA | TRBJ2-7 | TRBV19 | CASSMEGAAYEQYF | TGTGCCAGTAGTATGGAGGGGGCGGCCTACGAGCAGTACTTC
NA | TRBD2 | TRBJ2-1 | TRBV2 | CAVWTSGGNEQFF | TGTGCCGTCTGGACTAGCGGGGGCAATGAGCAGTTCTTC
NA | TRBD2 | TRBJ2-3 | TRBV19 | CASSVIAGDVTDTQYF | TGTGCCAGTAGTGTAATAGCGGGAGACGTCACAGATACGCAGTATTTT
NA | NA | TRBJ2-2 | TRBV7-8 | CASSSMTGSGELFF | TGTGCCAGCAGCTCCATGACGGGATCCGGGGAGCTGTTTTTT
NA | NA | TRBJ2-3 | TRBV6-5 | CASSARQDNTDTQYF | TGTGCCAGCAGTGCCAGGCAGGACAACACAGATACGCAGTATTTT
NA | NA | TRBJ2-3 | TRBV19 | CASKEFTSTDTQYF | TGTGCCAGTAAGGAGTTCACTAGCACAGATACGCAGTATTTT
NA | TRBD2 | TRBJ2-3 | TRBV27 | CASLKTSGMGTQYF | TGTGCCAGTTTGAAGACTAGCGGTATGGGTACGCAGTATTTT
NA | NA | TRBJ1-6 | TRBV6-6 | CASSYDSNSPLHF | TGTGCCAGCAGTTACGACAGTAATTCACCCCTCCACTTT
NA | NA | TRBJ1-3 | TRBV2 | CASSAGTIRGDTIYF | TGTGCCAGCAGTGCGGGGACAATCAGGGGAGACACCATATATTTT
NA | TRBD1 | TRBJ1-1 | TRBV5-1 | CASGERQGSEAFF | TGCGCCAGCGGAGAGCGACAGGGGTCTGAAGCTTTCTTT
NA | NA | TRBJ1-1 | TRBV7-9 | CASSSQGTEAFF | TGTGCCAGCAGCTCACAGGGCACTGAAGCTTTCTTT
once | NA | TRBJ2-7 | TRBV11-2 | CASSWQSYEQYF | TGTGCCAGCAGCTGGCAGTCCTACGAGCAGTACTTC
NA | NA | TRBJ2-1 | TRBV6-4 | CASSDSSYNEQFF | TGTGCCAGCAGTGACTCTAGCTACAATGAGCAGTTCTTC
NA | NA | TRBJ2-7 | TRBV5-6 | CASSPEQAGYYEQYF | TGTGCCAGCAGCCCCGAGCAGGCGGGGTACTACGAGCAGTACTTC
NA | TRBD2 | TRBJ2-1 | TRBV7-3 | CASREVAGNYNEQFF | TGTGCCAGCAGAGAAGTAGCGGGCAATTACAATGAGCAGTTCTTC
NA | NA | TRBJ2-5 | TRBV18 | CASSQETAPETQYF | TGTGCCAGCTCACAGGAGACAGCGCCAGAGACCCAGTACTTC
NA | TRBD2 | TRBJ2-1 | TRBV7-9 | CASSPGLAGGPHHNEQFF | TGTGCCAGCAGCCCCGGGTTAGCGGGAGGGCCCCACCACAATGAGCAGTTCTTC
NA | NA | TRBJ2-1 | TRBV9 | CASSPPTIGGPWAGGNEQFF | TGTGCCAGCAGCCCACCGACCATAGGGGGCCCGTGGGCTGGAGGGAATGAGCAGTTCTTC
NA | TRBD1 | TRBJ1-1 | TRBV19 | CASSIGPGGNTEAFF | TGTGCCAGTAGTATCGGACCAGGGGGGAACACTGAAGCTTTCTTT
NA | TRBD1 | TRBJ1-2 | TRBV27 | CASSLISGGYGYTF | TGTGCCAGCAGTTTAATTTCAGGGGGGTATGGCTACACCTTC
NA | NA | TRBJ2-7 | TRBV6-5 | CASGALTNAYEQYF | TGTGCCAGCGGGGCCTTAACGAATGCCTACGAGCAGTACTTC
NA | NA | TRBJ2-1 | TRBV27 | CASTLRSGSDEQFF | TGTGCCAGCACCTTAAGGTCGGGTAGTGACGAGCAGTTCTTC
NA | TRBD2 | TRBJ2-7 | TRBV27 | CASSQGTSGGYEQYF | TGTGCCAGCAGTCAAGGGACTAGCGGAGGCTACGAGCAGTACTTC
NA | NA | TRBJ1-4 | TRBV7-9 | CASSSATGTNEKLFF | TGTGCCAGCAGCTCCGCGACGGGTACTAATGAAAAACTGTTTTTT
NA | NA | TRBJ2-1 | TRBV10-3 | CAISVRIDEQFF | TGTGCCATCAGTGTGAGGATAGATGAGCAGTTCTTC